This section outlines one TCR beta chain sequence together with its context. Its antigen is unidentified. Terminally differentiated effector memory CD45RA+ cells were left out of the naive CD8 fraction, which was CD45RO-negative and positively selected for CCR7. Unmatched junction bases numbered 5, after V lost 3 bases and J lost 5 bases. The CDR3 totals 14 residues. From germline, CDR1 is SEHNR and CDR2 FQNEAQ (reference sequence). This sample is part of a study of shared clonotypes between healthy human individuals. Findings and caveats of the study: Sampling involved blood alone; tissue repertoires likely differ.

The assay was carried out at the deep level. Profiled with immunoSEQ multiplex PCR; TCRdb holds only in-frame clones, not every one. The sample holds millions of clones; less than 95% are singletons and the top ten take 0.9% to 1.4%. Sequenced input: naive CD8+ T cells sorted from blood. The receptor's source is a man younger than 30 in good health. This chain connects TRBV7-9 to TRBJ2-5; 8 bases are a match to TRBD2. The CDR3 DNA reads TGTGCCAGCAGCTTTAGCGGGGCTCAGGAGACCCAGTACTTC. Its protein product is CASSFSGAQETQYF. The whole variable domain, remainder taken from reference TRBV7-9 and TRBJ2-5, is DTGVSQNPRHKITKRGQNVTFRCDPISEHNRLYWYRQTLGQGPEFLTYFQNEAQLEKSRLLSDRFSAERPKGSFSTLEIQRTEQGDSAMYLCASSFSGAQETQYFGPGTRLLVL.